The clone carrying this TCR beta chain was seen more than once but under ten times. Its antigen is unknown. These data come from a study of T cell repertoires in cytomegalovirus infection. Background on the study: Alongside well-studied HLA-B-restricted CMV epitopes, recently identified HLA-C-restricted CMV epitopes were also used. A matching HLA type, together with CMV infection, was signaled by public TCR beta signatures.

From the reads, TCRdb called clonotypes with MiXCR, one entry per CDR3 protein. The sample records about 110,000 distinct CDR3 sequences, around 29% being singletons. Study-wide findings and caveats: HLA-C-restricted CMV-specific TCR beta clonotypes were dominant in the ex vivo response.

This CDR3 region has 14 residues. From germline, CDR1 is MNHEY and CDR2 SMNVEV (reference sequence). Between the trimmed V and J ends, which lost 6 bases and 3 bases, there was a span of 15 bases. This rearrangement joins TRBV27 to TRBJ2-7, with a tentative D call TRBD1 (7 bases). The source material was CD8+ T cells from cultured PBMCs, sampled from culture after CMV antigen stimulation. The source is a human donor in good health (CMV status not recorded). Some clones in this sample may be carry-over from other donors' samples. The CDR3 spells CASSVLQGGYEQYF. In nucleotides, the CDR3 is TGTGCCAGCAGCGTCTTGCAGGGGGGCTACGAGCAGTACTTC.